There are a few counts of the clone carrying this T cell receptor (beta chain). Its antigen is unknown. These data belong to a study of T cell responses to AZD1222 COVID-19 vaccine. Sequencing used immunoSEQ multiplex PCR; TCRdb keeps in-frame clones, though not all of them. The sample consists of about 110,000 clones, roughly nine tenths of them appearing once. Study conclusions and caveats: White British ancestry dominated among donors, who included more females, and clonal diversity was possibly underestimated. Two AZD1222 doses significantly raised spike-specific TCR breadth and depth over controls. Seropositive at baseline were only a handful of AZD1222 recipients.

Sequencing was performed on peripheral blood, taken on day 0 of AZD1222 vaccination. The origin of this receptor is an adult in good health.

The CDR3 here is CASSIDLRDGYTF. In DNA form, the CDR3 reads TGTGCCAGTAGTATAGATCTCAGAGATGGCTACACCTTC. The V and J genes are TRBV19 and TRBJ1-2; D call uncertain. This CDR3 spans 13 amino acids. From germline, CDR1 is LNHDA and CDR2 SQIVND (reference sequence). V lost 0 bases, J lost 6 bases, and 8 bases lay in between.